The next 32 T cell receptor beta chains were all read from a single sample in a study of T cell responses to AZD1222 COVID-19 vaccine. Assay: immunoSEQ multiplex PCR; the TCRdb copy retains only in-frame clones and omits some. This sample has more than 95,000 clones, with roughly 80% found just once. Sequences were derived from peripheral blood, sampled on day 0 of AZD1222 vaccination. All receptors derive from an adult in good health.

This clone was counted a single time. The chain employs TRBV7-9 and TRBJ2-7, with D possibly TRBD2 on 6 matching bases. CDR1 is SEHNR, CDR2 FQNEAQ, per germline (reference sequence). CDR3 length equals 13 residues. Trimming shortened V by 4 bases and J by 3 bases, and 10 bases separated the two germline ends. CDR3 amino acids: CASSSSGVYEQYF. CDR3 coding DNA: TGTGCCAGCAGCTCCTCGGGGGTCTACGAGCAGTACTTC.

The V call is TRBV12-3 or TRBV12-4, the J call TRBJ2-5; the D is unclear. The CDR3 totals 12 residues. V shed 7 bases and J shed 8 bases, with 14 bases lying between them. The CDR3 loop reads CASTRISDTQYF. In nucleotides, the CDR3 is TGTGCCAGCACCCGCATATCGGATACCCAGTACTTC.

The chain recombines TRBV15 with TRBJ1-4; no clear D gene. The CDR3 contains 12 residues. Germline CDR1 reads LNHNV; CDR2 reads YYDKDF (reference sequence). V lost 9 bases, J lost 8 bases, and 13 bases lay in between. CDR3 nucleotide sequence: TGTGCCACGACTCATACGGGGGAAAAACTGTTTTTT. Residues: CATTHTGEKLFF.

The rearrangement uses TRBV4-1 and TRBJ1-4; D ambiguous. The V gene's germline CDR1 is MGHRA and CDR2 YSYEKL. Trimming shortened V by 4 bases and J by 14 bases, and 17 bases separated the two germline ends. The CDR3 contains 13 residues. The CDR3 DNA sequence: TGCGCCAGCAGCCTGATACCGGGCCTGGACCTGTTTTTT. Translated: CASSLIPGLDLFF.

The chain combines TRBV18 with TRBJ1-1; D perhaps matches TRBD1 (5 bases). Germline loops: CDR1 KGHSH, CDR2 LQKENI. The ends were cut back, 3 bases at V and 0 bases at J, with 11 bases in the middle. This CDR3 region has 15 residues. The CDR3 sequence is CASSPDGTLNTEAFF. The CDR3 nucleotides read TGTGCCAGCTCACCCGACGGGACGTTGAACACTGAAGCTTTCTTT.

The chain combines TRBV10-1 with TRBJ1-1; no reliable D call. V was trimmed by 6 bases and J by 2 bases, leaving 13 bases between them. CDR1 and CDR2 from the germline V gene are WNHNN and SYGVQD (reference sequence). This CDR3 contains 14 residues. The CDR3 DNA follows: TGCGCCAGCAGCCGTGGAGGGCCTAACACTGAAGCTTTCTTT. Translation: CASSRGGPNTEAFF.

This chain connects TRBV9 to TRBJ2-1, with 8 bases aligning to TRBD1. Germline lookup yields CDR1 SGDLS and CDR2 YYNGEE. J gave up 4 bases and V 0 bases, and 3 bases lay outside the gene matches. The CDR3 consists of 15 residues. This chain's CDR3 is CASSVEQGAYNEQFF. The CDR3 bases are TGTGCCAGCAGCGTAGAGCAGGGGGCTTACAATGAGCAGTTCTTC.

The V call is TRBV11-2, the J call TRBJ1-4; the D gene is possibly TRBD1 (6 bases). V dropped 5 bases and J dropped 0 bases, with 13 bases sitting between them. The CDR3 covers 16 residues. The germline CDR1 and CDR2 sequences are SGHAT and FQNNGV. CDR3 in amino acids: CASSITHRATNEKLFF. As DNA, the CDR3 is TGTGCCAGCAGCATCACTCACAGGGCAACTAATGAAAAACTGTTTTTT.

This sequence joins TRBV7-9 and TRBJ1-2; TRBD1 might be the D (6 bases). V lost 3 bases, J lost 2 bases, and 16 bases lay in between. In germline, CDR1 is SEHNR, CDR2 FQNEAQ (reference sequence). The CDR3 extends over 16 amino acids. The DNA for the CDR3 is TGTGCCAGCAGCTTCGATCCCAGGGGACGGAACTATGGCTACACCTTC. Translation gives CASSFDPRGRNYGYTF.

The CDR3 region is CASSLGDRSQETQYF. The CDR3 coding sequence is TGTGCCAGCAGCCTCGGGGACAGGTCTCAAGAGACCCAGTACTTC. The V and J genes are TRBV9 and TRBJ2-5, with TRBD1 matching over 8 bases. The V gene's germline CDR1 is SGDLS and CDR2 YYNGEE. The V and J ends lost 4 bases and 2 bases, in that order; junction bases with no gene match: 7. The CDR3 covers 15 residues.

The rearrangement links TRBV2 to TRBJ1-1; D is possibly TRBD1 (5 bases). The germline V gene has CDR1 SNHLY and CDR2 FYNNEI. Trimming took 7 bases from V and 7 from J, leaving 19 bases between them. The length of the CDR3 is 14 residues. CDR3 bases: TGTGCCAGCACCGGAACTGGCAGGGCTAGTGAAGCTTTCTTT. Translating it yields CASTGTGRASEAFF.

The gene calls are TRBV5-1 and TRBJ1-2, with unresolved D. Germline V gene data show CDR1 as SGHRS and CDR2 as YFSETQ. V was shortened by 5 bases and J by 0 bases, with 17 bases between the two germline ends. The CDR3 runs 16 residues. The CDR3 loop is CASSAMVGSPNYGYTF. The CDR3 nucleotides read TGCGCCAGCAGTGCCATGGTGGGCAGTCCTAACTATGGCTACACCTTC. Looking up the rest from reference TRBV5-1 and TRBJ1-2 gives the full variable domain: KAGVTQTPRYLIKTRGQQVTLSCSPISGHRSVSWYQQTPGQGLQFLFEYFSETQRNKGNFPGRFSGRQFSNSRSEMNVSTLELGDSALYLCASSAMVGSPNYGYTFGSGTRLTVV.

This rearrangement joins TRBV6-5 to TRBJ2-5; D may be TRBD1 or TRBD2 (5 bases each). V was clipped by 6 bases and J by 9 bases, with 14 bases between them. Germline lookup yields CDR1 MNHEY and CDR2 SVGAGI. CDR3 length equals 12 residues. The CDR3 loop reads CASRSPVGAQYF. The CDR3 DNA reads TGTGCCAGCAGGTCTCCCGTGGGGGCCCAGTACTTC.

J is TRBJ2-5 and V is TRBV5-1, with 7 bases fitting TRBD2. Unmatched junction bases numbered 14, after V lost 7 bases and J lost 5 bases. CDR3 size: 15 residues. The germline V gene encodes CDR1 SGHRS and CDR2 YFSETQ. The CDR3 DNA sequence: TGCGCCAGCCCCCACGCGGGACTACTAGACGAGACCCAGTACTTC. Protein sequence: CASPHAGLLDETQYF.

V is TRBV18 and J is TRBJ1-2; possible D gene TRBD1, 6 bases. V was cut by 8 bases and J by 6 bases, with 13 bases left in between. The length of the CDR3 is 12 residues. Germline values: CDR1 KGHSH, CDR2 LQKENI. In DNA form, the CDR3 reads TGTGCCAGCACGAACAGGGCCCATGGCTACACCTTC. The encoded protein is CASTNRAHGYTF.

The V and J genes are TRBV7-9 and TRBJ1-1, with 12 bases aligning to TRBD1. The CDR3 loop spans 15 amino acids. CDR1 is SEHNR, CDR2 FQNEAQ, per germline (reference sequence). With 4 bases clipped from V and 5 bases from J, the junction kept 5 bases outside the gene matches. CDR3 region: CASSSGQGAGTEAFF. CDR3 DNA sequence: TGTGCCAGCAGCTCGGGACAGGGGGCGGGGACTGAAGCTTTCTTT.

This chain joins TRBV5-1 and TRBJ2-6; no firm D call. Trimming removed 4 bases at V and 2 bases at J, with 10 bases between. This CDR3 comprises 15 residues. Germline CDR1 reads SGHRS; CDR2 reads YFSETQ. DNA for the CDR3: TGCGCCAGCAGCGCCCAGGACCCTGGGGCCAACGTCCTGACTTTC. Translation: CASSAQDPGANVLTF.

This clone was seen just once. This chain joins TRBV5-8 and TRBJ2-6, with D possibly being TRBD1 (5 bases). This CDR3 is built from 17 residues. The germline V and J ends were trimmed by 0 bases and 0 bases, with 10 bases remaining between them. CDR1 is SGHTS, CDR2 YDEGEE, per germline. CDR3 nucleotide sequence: TGTGCCAGCAGCTTGGAAGGACAACTCTCTGGGGCCAACGTCCTGACTTTC. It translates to CASSLEGQLSGANVLTF. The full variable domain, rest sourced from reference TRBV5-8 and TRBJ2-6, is EAGVTQSPTHLIKTRGQQATLRCSPISGHTSVYWYQQALGLGLQFLLWYDEGEERNRGNFPPRFSGRQFPNYSSELNVNALELEDSALYLCASSLEGQLSGANVLTFGAGSRLTVL.

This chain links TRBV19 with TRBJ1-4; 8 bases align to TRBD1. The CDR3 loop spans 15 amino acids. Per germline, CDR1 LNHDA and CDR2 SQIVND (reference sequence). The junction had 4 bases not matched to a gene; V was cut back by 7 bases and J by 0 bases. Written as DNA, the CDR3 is TGTGCCAGTAACAGGGGGACCGCAACTAATGAAAAACTGTTTTTT. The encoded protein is CASNRGTATNEKLFF.

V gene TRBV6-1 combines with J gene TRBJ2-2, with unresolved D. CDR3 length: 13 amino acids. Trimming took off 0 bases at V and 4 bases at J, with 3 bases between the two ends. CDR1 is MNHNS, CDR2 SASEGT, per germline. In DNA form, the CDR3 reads TGTGCCAGCAGTGAAGCGCGCACCGGGGAGCTGTTTTTT. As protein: CASSEARTGELFF.

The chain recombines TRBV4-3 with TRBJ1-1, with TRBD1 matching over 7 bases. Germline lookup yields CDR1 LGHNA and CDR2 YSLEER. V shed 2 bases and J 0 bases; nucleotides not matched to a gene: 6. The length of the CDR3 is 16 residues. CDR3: CASSQLEGALNTEAFF. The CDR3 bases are TGCGCCAGCAGCCAATTGGAGGGGGCTTTGAACACTGAAGCTTTCTTT.

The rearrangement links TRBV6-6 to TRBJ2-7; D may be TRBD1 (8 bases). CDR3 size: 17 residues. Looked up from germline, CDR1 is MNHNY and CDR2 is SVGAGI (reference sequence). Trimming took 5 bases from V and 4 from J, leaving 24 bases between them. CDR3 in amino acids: CASSRRGGTGSEYEQYF. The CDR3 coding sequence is TGTGCCAGCAGTCGACGGGGAGGGACAGGTTCGGAATACGAGCAGTACTTC.

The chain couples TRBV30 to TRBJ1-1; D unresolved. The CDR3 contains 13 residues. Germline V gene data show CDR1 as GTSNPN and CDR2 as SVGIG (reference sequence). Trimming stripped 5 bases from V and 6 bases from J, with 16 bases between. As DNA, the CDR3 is TGTGCCTGGCAGGACGGTGCTAGGGCTGAAGCTTTCTTT. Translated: CAWQDGARAEAFF.

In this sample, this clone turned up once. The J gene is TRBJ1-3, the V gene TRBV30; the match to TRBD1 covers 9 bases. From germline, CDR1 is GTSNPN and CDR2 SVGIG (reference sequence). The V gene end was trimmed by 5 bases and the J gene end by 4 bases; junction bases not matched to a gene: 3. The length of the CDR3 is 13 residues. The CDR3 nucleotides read TGTGCCTGGCAGACAGGGGGAGGAAACACCATATATTTT. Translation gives CAWQTGGGNTIYF.

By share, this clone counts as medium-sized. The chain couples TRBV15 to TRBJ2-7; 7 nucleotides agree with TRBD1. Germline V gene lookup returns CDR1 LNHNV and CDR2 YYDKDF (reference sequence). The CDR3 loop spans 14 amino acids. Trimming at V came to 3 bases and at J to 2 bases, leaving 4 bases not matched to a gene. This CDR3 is CATSRWDSPYEQYF. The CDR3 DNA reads TGTGCCACCAGCAGGTGGGACAGCCCCTACGAGCAGTACTTC.

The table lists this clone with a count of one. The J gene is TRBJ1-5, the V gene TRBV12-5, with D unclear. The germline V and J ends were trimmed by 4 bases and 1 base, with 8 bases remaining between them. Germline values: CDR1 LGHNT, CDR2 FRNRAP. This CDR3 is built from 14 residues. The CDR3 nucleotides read TGTGCTAGTGGTTCCCCTATAAGCAATCAGCCCCAGCATTTT. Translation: CASGSPISNQPQHF.

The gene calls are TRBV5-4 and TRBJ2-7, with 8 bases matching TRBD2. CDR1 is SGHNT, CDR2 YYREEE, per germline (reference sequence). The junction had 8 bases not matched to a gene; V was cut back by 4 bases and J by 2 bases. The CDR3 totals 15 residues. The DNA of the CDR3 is TGTGCCAGCAGCCCAACTAGCGGCAGCGCCTACGAGCAGTACTTC. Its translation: CASSPTSGSAYEQYF.

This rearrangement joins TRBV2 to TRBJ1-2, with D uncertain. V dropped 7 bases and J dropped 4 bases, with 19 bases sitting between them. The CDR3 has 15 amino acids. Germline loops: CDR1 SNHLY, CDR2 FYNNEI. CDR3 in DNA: TGTGCCAGCACCCAAGGTGTAGTTTCGGGCTATGGCTACACCTTC. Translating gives CASTQGVVSGYGYTF.

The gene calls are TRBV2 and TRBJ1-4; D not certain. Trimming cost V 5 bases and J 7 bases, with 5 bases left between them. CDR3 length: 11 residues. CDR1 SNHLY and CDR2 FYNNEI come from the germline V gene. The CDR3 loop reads CASSPLEKLFF. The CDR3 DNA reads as TGTGCCAGCAGTCCCCTTGAAAAACTGTTTTTT.

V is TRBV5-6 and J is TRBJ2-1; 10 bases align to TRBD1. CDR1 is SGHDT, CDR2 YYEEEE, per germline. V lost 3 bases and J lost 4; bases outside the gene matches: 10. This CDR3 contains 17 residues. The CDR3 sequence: CASSSRVSGQGYNEQFF. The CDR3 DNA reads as TGTGCCAGCAGCTCCCGAGTATCGGGACAGGGGTACAATGAGCAGTTCTTC. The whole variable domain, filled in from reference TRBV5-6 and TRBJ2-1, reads DAGVTQSPTHLIKTRGQQVTLRCSPKSGHDTVSWYQQALGQGPQFIFQYYEEEERQRGNFPDRFSGHQFPNYSSELNVNALLLGDSALYLCASSSRVSGQGYNEQFFGPGTRLTVL.

CDR3 DNA sequence: TGTGCCAGCACCAATACGAGGGGTCGGGGAACCCAGTACTTC. Translation gives CASTNTRGRGTQYF. The chain uses TRBV4-2 and TRBJ2-5, with D perhaps TRBD1 or TRBD2 (5 bases each). The CDR3 runs 14 residues. The V gene's germline CDR1 is LGHNA and CDR2 YNFKEQ. Between the trimmed V and J ends, which lost 7 bases and 8 bases, there was a span of 20 bases.

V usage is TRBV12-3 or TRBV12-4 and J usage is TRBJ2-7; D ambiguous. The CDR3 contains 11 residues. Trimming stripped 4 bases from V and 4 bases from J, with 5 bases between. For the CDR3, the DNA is TGTGCCAGCAGTTCTCAGTACGAGCAGTACTTC. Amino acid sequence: CASSSQYEQYF.